These T cell receptor beta chains were read from a single sample in a study of PD-1 blockade in classical Hodgkin lymphoma. Repertoires were generated with immunoSEQ multiplex PCR, while TCRdb's copy carries only in-frame clones and drops some. The sample carries approximately 100,000 clones, more than 80% recorded once. The sequencing used peripheral blood mononuclear cells (PBMCs), collected before the fourth cycle of nivolumab. The receptors shown here come from a human donor with classical Hodgkin lymphoma. CDR3s include the opening cysteine and the closing phenylalanine or tryptophan. The D gene is left open where the match is weak. Clone size is not always given. Where it is, it says once, few, many or a class for expanded clones.

CDR3aa: CASSLWGRSSYEQYF; CDR3nt: TGTGCCAGCAGCCTCTGGGGGAGAAGCTCCTACGAGCAGTACTTC; j_gene: TRBJ2-7; v_gene: TRBV6-5; d_gene: .; abundance: .
CDR3aa: CASNDGGQGAYEQYF; CDR3nt: TGTGCCAGCAACGACGGGGGACAGGGGGCCTACGAGCAGTACTTC; j_gene: TRBJ2-7; v_gene: TRBV27; d_gene: TRBD1; abundance: .
CDR3aa: CASSQAGGSYNEQFF; CDR3nt: TGTGCCAGTAGCCAAGCTGGGGGCTCCTACAATGAGCAGTTCTTC; j_gene: TRBJ2-1; v_gene: TRBV19; d_gene: .; abundance: .
CDR3aa: CASSPTATGYGYTF; CDR3nt: TGTGCCAGCAGCCCCACCGCTACGGGCTATGGCTACACCTTC; j_gene: TRBJ1-2; v_gene: TRBV11-2; d_gene: .; abundance: .
CDR3aa: CASSLGQGLRDTQYF; CDR3nt: TGCGCCAGCAGCTTAGGACAGGGGTTGAGGGATACGCAGTATTTT; j_gene: TRBJ2-3; v_gene: TRBV5-1; d_gene: TRBD1; abundance: .
CDR3aa: CASKRDRATYEQYF; CDR3nt: TGTGCCAGTAAAAGGGACAGGGCTACCTACGAGCAGTACTTC; j_gene: TRBJ2-7; v_gene: TRBV19; d_gene: TRBD1; abundance: .
CDR3aa: CASSQGVSGNTIYF; CDR3nt: TGTGCCAGCAGCCAGGGGGTCTCTGGAAACACCATATATTTT; j_gene: TRBJ1-3; v_gene: TRBV9; d_gene: TRBD1; abundance: .
CDR3aa: CSVSWGDEQFF; CDR3nt: TGCAGCGTTAGCTGGGGCGACGAGCAGTTCTTC; j_gene: TRBJ2-1; v_gene: TRBV29-1; d_gene: .; abundance: .
CDR3aa: CASSHPMWGTSGSVSTDTQYF; CDR3nt: TGCGCCAGCAGCCACCCTATGTGGGGGACTAGCGGGAGTGTTAGCACAGATACGCAGTATTTT; j_gene: TRBJ2-3; v_gene: TRBV4-1; d_gene: TRBD2; abundance: .
CDR3aa: CASSQDRGGRASYEQYF; CDR3nt: TGCGCCAGCAGCCAAGATCGGGGCGGGAGGGCGTCTTACGAGCAGTACTTC; j_gene: TRBJ2-7; v_gene: TRBV4-1; d_gene: TRBD2; abundance: .
CDR3aa: CASSVAAISDTQYF; CDR3nt: TGTGCCAGCAGCGTAGCGGCTATATCAGATACGCAGTATTTT; j_gene: TRBJ2-3; v_gene: TRBV9; d_gene: .; abundance: .
CDR3aa: CASTLKATSGLNSQYF; CDR3nt: TGTGCCAGCACTCTCAAAGCAACTAGCGGCCTTAACTCGCAGTACTTC; j_gene: TRBJ2-7; v_gene: TRBV2; d_gene: TRBD2; abundance: few
CDR3aa: CASRVDRAHHYEQYF; CDR3nt: TGTGCCAGCAGAGTCGACAGAGCTCACCACTACGAGCAGTACTTC; j_gene: TRBJ2-7; v_gene: TRBV5-4; d_gene: .; abundance: many
CDR3aa: CASSLLASGRGDEQFF; CDR3nt: TGTGCCAGCAGCTTGTTGGCAAGCGGGAGAGGGGATGAGCAGTTCTTC; j_gene: TRBJ2-1; v_gene: TRBV5-6; d_gene: TRBD2; abundance: .
CDR3aa: CARSFPEGRIDKTEAFF; CDR3nt: TGTGCCAGAAGCTTCCCAGAGGGCAGGATCGACAAAACTGAAGCTTTCTTT; j_gene: TRBJ1-1; v_gene: TRBV5-3; d_gene: .; abundance: few
CDR3aa: CASSRSTGAIQPQHF; CDR3nt: TGTGCCAGCAGCCGCTCGACAGGGGCTATTCAGCCCCAGCATTTT; j_gene: TRBJ1-5; v_gene: TRBV6-7; d_gene: TRBD1; abundance: .
CDR3aa: CASSFQGNQPQHF; CDR3nt: TGTGCCAGCAGTTTTCAGGGCAATCAGCCCCAGCATTTT; j_gene: TRBJ1-5; v_gene: TRBV6-5; d_gene: .; abundance: .
CDR3aa: CASSLATADYGYTF; CDR3nt: TGCGCCAGCAGCTTGGCCACGGCGGACTATGGCTACACCTTC; j_gene: TRBJ1-2; v_gene: TRBV5-1; d_gene: .; abundance: .
CDR3aa: CASSVVGYNNEQFF; CDR3nt: TGTGCCAGCAGCGTAGTCGGCTATAACAATGAGCAGTTCTTC; j_gene: TRBJ2-1; v_gene: TRBV9; d_gene: .; abundance: .
CDR3aa: CASSLRQTGELFF; CDR3nt: TGTGCCAGCAGCCTGAGACAGACCGGGGAGCTGTTTTTT; j_gene: TRBJ2-2; v_gene: TRBV14; d_gene: .; abundance: .